Listed below are T cell receptor beta chains from one sample, sequenced in a study of blood T cell repertoires in COVID-19. Clones were sequenced by immunoSEQ multiplex PCR, and TCRdb holds only the in-frame ones, with some missing. The sample yields roughly 100,000 clones, approximately 80% seen once. Sequenced: peripheral blood. These TCRs come from a human donor in a cohort sampled during active or convalescent COVID-19. CDR3s include the opening cysteine and the closing phenylalanine or tryptophan.

CDR3 length: 13; V gene: TRBV9; J gene: TRBJ1-6; CDR3 protein: CASSVGQGSPLHF
CDR3 length: 15; V gene: TRBV6-1; J gene: TRBJ1-6; CDR3 protein: CASTELPTGGSPLHF
CDR3 length: 15; V gene: TRBV4-1; J gene: TRBJ1-2; CDR3 protein: CASSQSPGLFRGYTF
CDR3 length: 15; V gene: TRBV7-2; J gene: TRBJ2-7; CDR3 protein: CASSFSGTGGYEQYF
CDR3 length: 15; V gene: TRBV3-1/TRBV3-2; J gene: TRBJ2-7; CDR3 protein: CASSQDTQVTYEQYF
CDR3 length: 12; V gene: TRBV5-4; J gene: TRBJ1-1; CDR3 protein: CASSRPAAEAFF
CDR3 length: 20; V gene: TRBV10-3; J gene: TRBJ2-6; CDR3 protein: CAISEPGRNVPRGGANVLTF
CDR3 length: 13; V gene: TRBV2; J gene: TRBJ2-5; CDR3 protein: CASSEPGYETQYF
CDR3 length: 12; V gene: TRBV30; J gene: TRBJ1-5; CDR3 protein: CAWNNGDQPQHF
CDR3 length: 16; V gene: TRBV7-2; J gene: TRBJ2-2; CDR3 protein: CASSLVVAGGTGELFF
CDR3 length: 15; V gene: TRBV3-1/TRBV3-2; J gene: TRBJ1-1; CDR3 protein: CASSQGGQGFTEAFF
CDR3 length: 14; V gene: TRBV15; J gene: TRBJ1-2; CDR3 protein: CATSRELSGGGYTF
CDR3 length: 17; V gene: TRBV5-5; J gene: TRBJ2-6; CDR3 protein: CASSLAWAISGANVLTF
CDR3 length: 13; V gene: TRBV12-3/TRBV12-4; J gene: TRBJ2-5; CDR3 protein: CASSLFGGETQYF
CDR3 length: 14; V gene: TRBV4-1; J gene: TRBJ1-6; CDR3 protein: CASSQAQGNSPLHF
CDR3 length: 16; V gene: TRBV20-1; J gene: TRBJ2-5; CDR3 protein: CSASGGAGGLQETQYF
CDR3 length: 16; V gene: TRBV5-1; J gene: TRBJ2-6; CDR3 protein: CASSLEGGDGANVLTF
CDR3 length: 14; V gene: TRBV18; J gene: TRBJ1-2; CDR3 protein: CASSPGTTNYGYTF
CDR3 length: 13; V gene: TRBV24-1; J gene: TRBJ1-1; CDR3 protein: CATSDGGTFEAFF
CDR3 length: 13; V gene: TRBV12-3/TRBV12-4; J gene: TRBJ1-1; CDR3 protein: CASSLSEVGEAFF
CDR3 length: 13; V gene: TRBV27; J gene: TRBJ1-2; CDR3 protein: CASSKQGGWGYTF
CDR3 length: 19; V gene: TRBV19; J gene: TRBJ2-1; CDR3 protein: CASRPGGWVGSGGTHEQFF
CDR3 length: 15; V gene: TRBV2; J gene: TRBJ1-2; CDR3 protein: CASSVAVRANYGYTF
CDR3 length: 17; V gene: TRBV11-2; J gene: TRBJ1-2; CDR3 protein: CASSLARTGGAARGYTF
CDR3 length: 14; V gene: TRBV9; J gene: TRBJ1-1; CDR3 protein: CASSATGVGTEAFF
CDR3 length: 15; V gene: TRBV28; J gene: TRBJ2-3; CDR3 protein: CASSPRTGRTDTQYF
CDR3 length: 13; V gene: TRBV5-1; J gene: TRBJ1-2; CDR3 protein: CASSGQGNYGYTF
CDR3 length: 14; V gene: TRBV5-1; J gene: TRBJ1-3; CDR3 protein: CASSLGGSGNTIYF
CDR3 length: 13; V gene: TRBV21-1; J gene: TRBJ2-4; CDR3 protein: CASSGSPGTSEYF
CDR3 length: 13; V gene: TRBV6-6; J gene: TRBJ1-2; CDR3 protein: CASSPDRERGYTF
CDR3 length: 13; V gene: TRBV7-8; J gene: TRBJ1-2; CDR3 protein: CASSYDTNYGYTF
CDR3 length: 14; V gene: TRBV25-1; J gene: TRBJ2-5; CDR3 protein: CASSRTGQVETQYF
CDR3 length: 16; V gene: TRBV6-5; J gene: TRBJ2-1; CDR3 protein: CASSYTLDRAYNEQFF
CDR3 length: 13; V gene: TRBV7-9; J gene: TRBJ1-1; CDR3 protein: CASQAGRSAEAFF
CDR3 length: 15; V gene: TRBV7-9; J gene: TRBJ1-2; CDR3 protein: CASSRGQGPYYGYTF
CDR3 length: 16; V gene: TRBV10-3; J gene: TRBJ1-2; CDR3 protein: CAISRKRTDSNYGYTF
CDR3 length: 14; V gene: TRBV6-1; J gene: TRBJ2-1; CDR3 protein: CASSEVGGIDEQFF
CDR3 length: 17; V gene: TRBV4-2; J gene: TRBJ2-3; CDR3 protein: CASSQGSFRDSTDTQYF
CDR3 length: 15; V gene: TRBV7-2; J gene: TRBJ1-5; CDR3 protein: CASSLGGGFNQPQHF